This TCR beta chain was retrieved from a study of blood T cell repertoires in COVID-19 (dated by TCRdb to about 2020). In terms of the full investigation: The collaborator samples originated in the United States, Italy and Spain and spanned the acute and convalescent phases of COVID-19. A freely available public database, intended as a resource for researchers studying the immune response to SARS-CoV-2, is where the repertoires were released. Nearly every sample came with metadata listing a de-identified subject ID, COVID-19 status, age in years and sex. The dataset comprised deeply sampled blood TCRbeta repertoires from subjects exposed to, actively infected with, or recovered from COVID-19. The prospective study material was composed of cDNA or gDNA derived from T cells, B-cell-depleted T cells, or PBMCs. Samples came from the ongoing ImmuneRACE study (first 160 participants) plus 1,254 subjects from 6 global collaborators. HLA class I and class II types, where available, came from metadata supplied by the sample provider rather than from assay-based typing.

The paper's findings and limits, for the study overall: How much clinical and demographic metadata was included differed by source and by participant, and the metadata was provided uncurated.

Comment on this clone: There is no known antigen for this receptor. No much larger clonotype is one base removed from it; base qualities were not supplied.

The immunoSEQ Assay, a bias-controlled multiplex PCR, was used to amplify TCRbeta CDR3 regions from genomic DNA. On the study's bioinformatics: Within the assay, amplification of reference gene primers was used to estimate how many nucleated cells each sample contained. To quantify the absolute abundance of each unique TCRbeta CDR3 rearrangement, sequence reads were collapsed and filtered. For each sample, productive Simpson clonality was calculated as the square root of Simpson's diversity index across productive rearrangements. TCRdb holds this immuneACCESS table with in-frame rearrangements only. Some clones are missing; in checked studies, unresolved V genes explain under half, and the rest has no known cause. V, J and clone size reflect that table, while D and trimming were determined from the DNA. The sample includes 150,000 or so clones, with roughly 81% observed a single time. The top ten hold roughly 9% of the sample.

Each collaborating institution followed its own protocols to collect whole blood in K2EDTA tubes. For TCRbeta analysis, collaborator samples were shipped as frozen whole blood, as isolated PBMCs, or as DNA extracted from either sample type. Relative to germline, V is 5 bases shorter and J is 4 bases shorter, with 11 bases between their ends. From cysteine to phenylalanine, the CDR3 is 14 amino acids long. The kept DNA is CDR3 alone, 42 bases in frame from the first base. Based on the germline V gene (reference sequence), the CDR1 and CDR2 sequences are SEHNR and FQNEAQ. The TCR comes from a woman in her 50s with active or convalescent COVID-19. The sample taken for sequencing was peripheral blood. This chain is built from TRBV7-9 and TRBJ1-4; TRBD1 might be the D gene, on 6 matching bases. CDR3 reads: CASSPDRHNEKLFF. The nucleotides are TGTGCCAGCAGCCCCGACAGGCATAATGAAAAACTGTTTTTT.